A single T cell receptor (beta chain) is shown here with its context. The data are from a study of blood T cells in healthy people across ages. The second PCR ran 7 to 11 cycles with a sample-barcoded 5' primer and J-beta primers. Each of the samples gave a minimum of 2.5 million paired-end reads that contained CDR3. One entry per CDR3 protein results from TCRdb running MiXCR on the 5' RACE reads. The data show fewer than 1 million distinct CDR3 sequences, roughly 44% seen once. The clonotype originates from a man between 60 and 70 years old in good health. Sequenced sample: blood.

The CDR3 protein is CASSENIWGAQETQYF. The CDR3 region has the DNA TGTGCCAGCAGTGAAAATATCTGGGGTGCCCAGGAGACCCAGTACTTC. The V and J genes are TRBV6-1 and TRBJ2-5; D gene unclear. Germline CDR1 reads MNHNS; CDR2 reads SASEGT. With 2 bases removed from V and 5 bases from J, the gap between germline ends came to 18 bases. The CDR3 covers 16 residues.